This TCR beta chain was retrieved from a study of cytomegalovirus exposure and HLA in healthy donors. Notes on the study in general: As confirmed in vitro, a few CMV-associated chains were specific for CMV antigens. Researchers reported from a later analysis that most CMV-associated TCR beta chains appeared HLA-restricted.

PCR was performed using 60 Vbeta and 13 Jbeta primers. Only in-frame clones appear in the TCRdb table, and some are missing; sequencing was by immunoSEQ multiplex PCR. The listing contains over 90,000 clones. The CDR3 extends over 13 amino acids. Per the germline V gene, CDR1 is GTSNPN and CDR2 is SVGIG (reference sequence). V shed 0 bases and J shed 5 bases, with 11 bases lying between them. As to this clone: Its antigen is undetermined.

The genes are TRBV30 and TRBJ2-7, with D hard to call. Sequencing was carried out using PBMCs. This clonotype originated in a man aged 35 to 55 in good health and CMV-seronegative. This chain's CDR3 is CAWSVPNEDEQYF. CDR3 bases: TGTGCCTGGAGTGTACCGAACGAGGACGAGCAGTACTTC.